This entry lists 26 T cell receptor beta chains sequenced from one sample in a study of blood T cell repertoires in COVID-19. Assay: immunoSEQ multiplex PCR; the TCRdb copy retains only in-frame clones and omits some. The table records just over 250,000 clones, 86% of them present only once. Source material: peripheral blood. The source of these receptors is a middle-aged man who had recovered from COVID-19.

The chain links TRBV18 to TRBJ2-2; tentative D call: TRBD2 (5 bases). This CDR3 region has 13 residues. The V and J ends lost 8 bases and 4 bases respectively, with 11 bases between them. The germline V gene encodes CDR1 KGHSH and CDR2 LQKENI. In DNA form, the CDR3 reads TGTGCCAGCACCGCCGGAGGCACCGGGGAGCTGTTTTTT. As protein: CASTAGGTGELFF.

This clone was counted only a few times. The chain carries TRBV9 and TRBJ2-7; 7 nucleotides line up with TRBD1. Trimming removed 2 bases from V and 7 bases from J; junction bases left unmatched: 6. The CDR3 length is 13 residues. The germline CDR1 and CDR2 sequences are SGDLS and YYNGEE. The CDR3 loop reads CASSVGQRSEQYF. The CDR3 DNA reads TGTGCCAGCAGCGTGGGACAGCGTTCGGAGCAGTACTTC. The whole variable domain, remainder taken from reference TRBV9 and TRBJ2-7, is DSGVTQTPKHLITATGQRVTLRCSPRSGDLSVYWYQQSLDQGLQFLIQYYNGEERAKGNILERFSAQQFPDLHSELNLSSLELGDSALYFCASSVGQRSEQYFGPGTRLTVT.

V and J are TRBV6-5 and TRBJ2-5; 10 positions match TRBD2. This CDR3 comprises 15 residues. Losses at the gene ends were 6 bases for V and 1 base for J; bases not matched to a gene: 5. The germline V gene encodes CDR1 MNHEY and CDR2 SVGAGI. The CDR3 sequence is CASRERGGLQETQYF. The DNA for the CDR3 is TGTGCCAGCAGGGAGCGGGGGGGCCTCCAAGAGACCCAGTACTTC.

This rearrangement joins TRBV18 to TRBJ1-3; TRBD1 matches at 9 bases. CDR3 length: 15 amino acids. Trimming at V came to 6 bases and at J to 4 bases, leaving 7 bases not matched to a gene. Germline V gene lookup returns CDR1 KGHSH and CDR2 LQKENI. Here the CDR3 DNA reads TGTGCCAGCTCTCAACAGGGGGCTATAGGAAACACCATATATTTT. As protein: CASSQQGAIGNTIYF.

The chain uses TRBV7-2 and TRBJ1-2; tentative D call: TRBD1 (5 bases). Deletions cut 4 bases from V and 1 base from J, with 13 bases between. This CDR3 is built from 15 residues. The germline V gene has CDR1 SGHTA and CDR2 FQGNSA. The CDR3 DNA sequence: TGTGCCAGCAGCTGGACGTCCGGGGGTAACTATGGCTACACCTTC. The encoded protein is CASSWTSGGNYGYTF.

Details on this clone: Additional DNA sequences in this sample encode the identical CDR3. This rearrangement joins TRBV7-2 to TRBJ1-2; D is possibly TRBD1 (5 bases). V was cut by 1 base and J by 6 bases, with 15 bases left in between. Germline CDR1 SGHTA, CDR2 FQGNSA. The CDR3 extends over 15 amino acids. The CDR3 coding sequence is TGTGCCAGCAGCTTAGACGCAGGGCGGACGGATGGCTACACCTTC. Translating gives CASSLDAGRTDGYTF.

This sequence joins TRBV15 and TRBJ2-7; 10 bases are a match to TRBD1. CDR1 and CDR2 (germline): LNHNV, YYDKDF (reference sequence). The V gene end was trimmed by 6 bases and the J gene end by 0 bases; junction bases not matched to a gene: 5. The CDR3 loop spans 15 amino acids. As DNA, the CDR3 is TGTGCCACCAGTTCCCGGGACAGGGGCTCCTACGAGCAGTACTTC. Translating gives CATSSRDRGSYEQYF.

The CDR3 loop reads CSASLGEVQGQYF. The DNA of the CDR3 is TGCAGTGCTAGTTTGGGGGAGGTTCAGGGGCAGTACTTC. The genes are TRBV20-1 and TRBJ2-7; possibly TRBD2 for D (6 bases). The V gene's germline CDR1 is DFQATT and CDR2 SNEGSKA (reference sequence). V was clipped by 3 bases and J by 9 bases, with 18 bases between them. The CDR3 is 13 residues long.

The chain has TRBV7-7 and TRBJ2-5; TRBD2 agrees at 7 bases. Germline CDR1 reads SSHAT; CDR2 reads FNYEAQ (reference sequence). The CDR3 sequence is 12 residues long. Trimming took 10 bases from V and 5 from J; bases not matched to a gene: 7. Written as DNA, the CDR3 is TGTGCCATAGGTGGGGGGGTTGAGACCCAGTACTTC. Its protein is CAIGGGVETQYF.

The chain couples TRBV5-1 to TRBJ2-6; D is ambiguous. The CDR3 extends over 14 amino acids. CDR1 and CDR2 from the germline V gene are SGHRS and YFSETQ. Trimming stripped 5 bases from V and 2 bases from J, with 8 bases between. The CDR3 DNA reads as TGCGCCAGCAGGTCGGTAACTGGGGCCAACGTCCTGACTTTC. This encodes CASRSVTGANVLTF.

This clone is a singleton in its sample. The same CDR3 arises from other DNA sequences in this sample as well. The chain employs TRBV18 and TRBJ2-7; tentatively, D is TRBD1 (6 bases). The germline V gene encodes CDR1 KGHSH and CDR2 LQKENI. This CDR3 is 13 amino acids long. Trimming pared 2 bases from V and 2 bases from J, leaving 7 bases between. CDR3 in amino acids: CASSPSGAYEQYF. The CDR3 DNA reads TGTGCCAGCTCACCATCAGGGGCCTACGAGCAGTACTTC.

This clone showed up just a few times. The chain has TRBV6-5 and TRBJ2-3; no clear D. The CDR3 runs to 14 residues. Between the trimmed V and J ends, which lost 5 bases and 6 bases, there was a span of 15 bases. CDR1 and CDR2 (germline): MNHEY, SVGAGI. This CDR3 is CASSNGTPRDTQYF. CDR3 nucleotides: TGTGCCAGCAGTAACGGAACCCCTAGGGATACGCAGTATTTT.

The chain employs TRBV6-4 and TRBJ2-1; maybe TRBD1 (6 bases). In germline, CDR1 is MRHNA, CDR2 SNTAGT. The length of the CDR3 is 13 residues. V gave up 6 bases and J gave up 10 bases, with 16 bases separating them. In DNA, the CDR3 is TGTGCCAGCAGCGTAGACAGGTTGAGAGAGCAGTTCTTC. It is translated as CASSVDRLREQFF.

The CDR3 reads CAISERDTTSGANVLTF. CDR3 nucleotides: TGTGCCATCAGTGAGCGGGACACCACCTCTGGGGCCAACGTCCTGACTTTC. The chain uses TRBV10-3 and TRBJ2-6, with D maybe TRBD1 (6 bases). This CDR3 has 17 amino acids. Between the trimmed V and J ends, which lost 2 bases and 0 bases, there was a span of 11 bases. Germline-derived CDR1 and CDR2 are ENHRY and SYGVKD.

For this clone: The sample holds other DNA sequences that translate to the same CDR3. This chain joins TRBV9 and TRBJ2-7; 12 positions match TRBD1. The junction had 4 bases not matched to a gene; V was cut back by 3 bases and J by 6 bases. The CDR3 contains 14 residues. Germline loops: CDR1 SGDLS, CDR2 YYNGEE. In nucleotides, the CDR3 is TGTGCCAGCAGCGGGGGACAGGGGGCGCGCGAGCAGTACTTC. It encodes CASSGGQGAREQYF.

J is TRBJ2-7 and V is TRBV29-1; D uncertain. The germline CDR1 and CDR2 sequences are SQVTM and ANQGSEA. CDR3 length: 13 residues. V lost 7 bases and J lost 3, with 16 bases in between. CDR3 protein: CSAFSQLNYEQYF. The CDR3 region has the DNA TGCAGCGCTTTTAGCCAATTGAACTACGAGCAGTACTTC.

The V call is TRBV11-2, the J call TRBJ2-2; D may be TRBD2 (5 bases). The CDR3 covers 15 residues. V was trimmed by 7 bases and J by 1 base, leaving 13 bases between them. Germline V gene data show CDR1 as SGHAT and CDR2 as FQNNGV. In DNA, the CDR3 is TGTGCCAGCACCAAGAGGGCAGGGAACACCGGGGAGCTGTTTTTT. It encodes CASTKRAGNTGELFF.

The V and J genes are TRBV7-6 and TRBJ1-1, with 8 bases fitting TRBD1. The CDR3 covers 15 residues. V shed 1 base, J shed 4 bases, and the junction held 5 bases outside the gene matches. Per the germline V gene, CDR1 is SGHVS and CDR2 is FNYEAQ. CDR3 DNA sequence: TGTGCCAGCAGCTTAGGTGCGACAGGGGTCACTGAAGCTTTCTTT. It is translated as CASSLGATGVTEAFF.

This rearrangement joins TRBV7-9 to TRBJ2-4, with a tentative D call TRBD1 (7 bases). The CDR3 is made up of 14 amino acids. CDR1 and CDR2 from the germline V gene are SEHNR and FQNEAQ (reference sequence). Trimming took 5 bases from V and 3 from J, leaving 11 bases between them. The CDR3 loop is CASSPRDSKNIQYF. In nucleotides, the CDR3 is TGTGCCAGCAGCCCGCGGGACAGCAAAAACATTCAGTACTTC.

V and J are TRBV30 and TRBJ2-3; D unresolved. This CDR3 has 11 amino acids. Trimming took off 3 bases at V and 5 bases at J, with 6 bases between the two ends. Germline CDR1 is GTSNPN and CDR2 is SVGIG (reference sequence). The CDR3 spells CAWSLLDTQYF. As DNA, the CDR3 is TGTGCCTGGAGCCTCTTAGATACGCAGTATTTT.

The chain is built from TRBV14 and TRBJ1-1; D perhaps matches TRBD1 (6 bases). Germline V gene data show CDR1 as SGHDN and CDR2 as FVKESK. CDR3 length: 16 amino acids. The V gene lost 1 base and the J gene lost 3 bases, with 15 bases spanning the gap. CDR3: CASSQGSRGRDTEAFF. DNA of the CDR3: TGTGCCAGCAGCCAAGGGTCGAGGGGGAGGGACACTGAAGCTTTCTTT.

This clone has just one count. The V and J genes are TRBV7-9 and TRBJ1-2; 10 positions agree with TRBD1. Per the germline V gene, CDR1 is SEHNR and CDR2 is FQNEAQ (reference sequence). With V trimmed by 4 bases and J by 5 bases, 7 bases remained unmatched. CDR3 length: 15 residues. CDR3 nucleotide sequence: TGTGCCAGCAGCTCTGGGGACAGGGGTGTATATGGCTACACCTTC. This encodes CASSSGDRGVYGYTF.

CDR3 residues: CASSWRGQGGELFF. As DNA, the CDR3 is TGTGCCAGCAGCTGGCGGGGGCAGGGCGGGGAGCTGTTTTTT. This sequence joins TRBV7-2 and TRBJ2-2, with TRBD2 as a possible D gene (7 bases). Trimming removed 4 bases from V and 7 bases from J, with 13 bases in between. The CDR3 totals 14 residues. The germline CDR1 and CDR2 sequences are SGHTA and FQGNSA.

This rearrangement joins TRBV2 to TRBJ2-1; D is ambiguous. The CDR3 contains 12 residues. CDR1 and CDR2 from the germline V gene are SNHLY and FYNNEI. Trimming cost V 7 bases and J 4 bases, with 8 bases left between them. CDR3 nucleotides: TGTGCCAGCAACTCCGATTACAATGAGCAGTTCTTC. Amino acid sequence: CASNSDYNEQFF.

The chain employs TRBV7-2 and TRBJ2-1, with 9 positions matching TRBD2. V lost 1 base to trimming and J lost 8 bases; unmatched junction nucleotides: 12. The germline V gene has CDR1 SGHTA and CDR2 FQGNSA. The CDR3 totals 17 residues. Here the CDR3 DNA reads TGTGCCAGCAGCTTAGTTCGGCTAGCGGGATCCGCCGATGAGCAGTTCTTC. The encoded protein is CASSLVRLAGSADEQFF.

The chain employs TRBV5-1 and TRBJ2-7, with TRBD2 matching over 8 bases. The ends lost 7 bases at V and 6 bases at J; junction bases unmatched: 3. The length of the CDR3 is 11 residues. Germline CDR1 reads SGHRS; CDR2 reads YFSETQ. The CDR3 loop is CASREGGEQYF. In nucleotides, the CDR3 is TGCGCCAGCCGGGAGGGGGGCGAGCAGTACTTC.